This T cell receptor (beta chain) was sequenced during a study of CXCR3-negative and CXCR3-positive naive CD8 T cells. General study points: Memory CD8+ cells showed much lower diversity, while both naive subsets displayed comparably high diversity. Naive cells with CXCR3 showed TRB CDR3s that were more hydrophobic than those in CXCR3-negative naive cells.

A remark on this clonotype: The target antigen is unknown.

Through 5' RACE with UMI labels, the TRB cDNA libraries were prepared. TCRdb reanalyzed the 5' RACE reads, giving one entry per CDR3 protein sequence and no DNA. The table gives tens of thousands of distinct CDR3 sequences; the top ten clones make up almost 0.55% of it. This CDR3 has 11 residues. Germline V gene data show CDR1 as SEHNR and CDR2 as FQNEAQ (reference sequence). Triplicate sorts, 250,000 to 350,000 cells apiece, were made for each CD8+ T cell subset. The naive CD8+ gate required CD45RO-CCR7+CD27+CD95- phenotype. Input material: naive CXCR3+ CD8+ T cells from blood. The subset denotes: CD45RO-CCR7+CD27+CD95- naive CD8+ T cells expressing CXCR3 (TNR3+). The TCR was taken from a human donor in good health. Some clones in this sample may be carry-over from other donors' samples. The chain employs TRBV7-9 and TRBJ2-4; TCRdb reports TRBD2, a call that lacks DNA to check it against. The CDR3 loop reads CASSASGRENF.